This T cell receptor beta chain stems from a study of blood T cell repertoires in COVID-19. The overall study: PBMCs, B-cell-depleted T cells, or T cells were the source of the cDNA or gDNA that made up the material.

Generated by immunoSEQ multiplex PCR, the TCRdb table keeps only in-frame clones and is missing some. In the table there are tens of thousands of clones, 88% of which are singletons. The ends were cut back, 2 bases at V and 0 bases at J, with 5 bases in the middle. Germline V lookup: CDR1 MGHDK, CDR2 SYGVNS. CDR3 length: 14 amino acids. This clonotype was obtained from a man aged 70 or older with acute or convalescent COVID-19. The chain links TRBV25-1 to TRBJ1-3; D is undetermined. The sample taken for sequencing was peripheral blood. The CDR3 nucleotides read TGTGCCAGCAGTGAACCTCCCTCTGGAAACACCATATATTTT. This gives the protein CASSEPPSGNTIYF.